Included here is one T cell receptor beta chain sequence, with context. Its antigen is currently unknown. The sample belongs to a study of cytomegalovirus exposure and HLA in healthy donors. J was trimmed by 4 bases and V by 3 bases; bases with no gene match: 10. This CDR3 is 16 amino acids long. Germline values: CDR1 SGHKS, CDR2 YYEKEE (reference sequence). Sequencing was performed with immunoSEQ multiplex PCR; in TCRdb, only in-frame clones are kept and a portion is missing. The sample has 250,000 to 400,000 clones, approximately 91% seen once; the top ten hold about 0.96%. Points from the study as a whole: In vitro, a few CMV-associated chains proved specific for CMV antigens.

The chain combines TRBV5-5 with TRBJ1-2; 9 nucleotides align to TRBD1. Specimen: PBMCs. The origin of this receptor is a man between 25 and 39 years old in good health and CMV-seronegative. The CDR3 here is CASSSRDREQSYGYTF. The CDR3, as DNA: TGTGCCAGCAGCTCTCGGGACAGGGAGCAGAGCTATGGCTACACCTTC.